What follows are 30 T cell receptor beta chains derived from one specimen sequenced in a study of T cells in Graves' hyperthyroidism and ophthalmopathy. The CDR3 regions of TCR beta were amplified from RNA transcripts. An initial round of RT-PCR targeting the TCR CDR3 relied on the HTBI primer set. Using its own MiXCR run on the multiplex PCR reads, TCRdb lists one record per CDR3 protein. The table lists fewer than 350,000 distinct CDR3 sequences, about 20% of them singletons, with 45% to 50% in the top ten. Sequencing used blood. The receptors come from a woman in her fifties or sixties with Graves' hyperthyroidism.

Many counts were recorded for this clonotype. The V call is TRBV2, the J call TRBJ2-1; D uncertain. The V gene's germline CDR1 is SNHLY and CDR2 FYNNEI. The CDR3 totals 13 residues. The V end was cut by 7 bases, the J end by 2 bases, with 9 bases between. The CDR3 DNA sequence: TGTGCCAGCAACTACCGGACCTACAATGAGCAGTTCTTC. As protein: CASNYRTYNEQFF.

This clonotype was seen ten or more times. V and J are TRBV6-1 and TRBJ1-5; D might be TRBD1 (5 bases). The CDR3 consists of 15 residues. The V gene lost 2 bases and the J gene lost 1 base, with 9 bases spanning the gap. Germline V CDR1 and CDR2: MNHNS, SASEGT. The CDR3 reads CASSERWGSNQPQHF. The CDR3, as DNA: TGTGCCAGCAGTGAACGCTGGGGGAGCAATCAGCCCCAGCATTTT.

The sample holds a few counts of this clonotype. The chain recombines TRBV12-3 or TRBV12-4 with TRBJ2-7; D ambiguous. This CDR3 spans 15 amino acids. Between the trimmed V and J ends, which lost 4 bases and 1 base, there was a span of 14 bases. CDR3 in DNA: TGTGCCAGCAGTTCACGGGCAGGTTTTTCCTACGAGCAGTACTTC. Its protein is CASSSRAGFSYEQYF.

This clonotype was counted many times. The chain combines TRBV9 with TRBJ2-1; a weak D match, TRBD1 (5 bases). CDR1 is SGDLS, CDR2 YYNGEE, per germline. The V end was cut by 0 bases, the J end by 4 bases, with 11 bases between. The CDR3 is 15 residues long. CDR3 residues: CASSVERGLYNEQFF. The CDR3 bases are TGTGCCAGCAGCGTAGAAAGGGGCCTTTACAATGAGCAGTTCTTC.

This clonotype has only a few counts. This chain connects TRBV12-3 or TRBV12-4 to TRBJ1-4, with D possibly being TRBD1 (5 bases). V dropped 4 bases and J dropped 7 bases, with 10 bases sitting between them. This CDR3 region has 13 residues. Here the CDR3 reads CASSWEGTEKLFF. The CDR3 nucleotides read TGTGCCAGCAGTTGGGAGGGGACTGAAAAACTGTTTTTT.

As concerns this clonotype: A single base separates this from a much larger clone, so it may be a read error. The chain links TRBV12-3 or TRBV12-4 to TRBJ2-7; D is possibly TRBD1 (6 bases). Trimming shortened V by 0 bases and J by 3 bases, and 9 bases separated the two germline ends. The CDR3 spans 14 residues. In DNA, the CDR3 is TGTGCCAGCAGTTTAGCTTTAGGGGGCTACGAGCAGTACTTC. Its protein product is CASSLALGGYEQYF.

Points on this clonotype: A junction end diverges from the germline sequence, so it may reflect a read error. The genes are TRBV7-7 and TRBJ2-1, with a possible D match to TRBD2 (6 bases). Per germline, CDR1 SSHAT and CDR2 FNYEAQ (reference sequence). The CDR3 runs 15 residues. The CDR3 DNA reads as TGTGCTAGCAGCTTGGATGGCGGGGTAGGCAATGAGCAGTTCTTC. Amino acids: CASSLDGGVGNEQFF. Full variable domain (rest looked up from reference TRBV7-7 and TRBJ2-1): GAGVSQSPRYKVTKRGQDVTLRCDPISSHATLYWYQQALGQGPEFLTYFNYEAQPDKSGLPSDRFSAERPEGSISTLTIQRTEQRDSAMYRCASSLDGGVGNEQFFGPGTRLTVL.

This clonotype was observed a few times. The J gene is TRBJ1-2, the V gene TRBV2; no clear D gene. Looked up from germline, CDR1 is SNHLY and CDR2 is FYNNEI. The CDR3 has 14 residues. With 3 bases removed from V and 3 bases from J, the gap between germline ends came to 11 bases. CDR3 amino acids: CASSELGGDYGYTF. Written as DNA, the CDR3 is TGTGCCAGCAGTGAGTTGGGCGGGGACTATGGCTACACCTTC.

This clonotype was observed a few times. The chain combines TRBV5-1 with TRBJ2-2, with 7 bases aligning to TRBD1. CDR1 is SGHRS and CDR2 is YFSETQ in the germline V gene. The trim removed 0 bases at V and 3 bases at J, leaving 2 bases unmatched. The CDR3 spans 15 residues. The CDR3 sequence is CASSLEGGDTGELFF. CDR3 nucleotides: TGCGCCAGCAGCTTGGAAGGGGGCGACACCGGGGAGCTGTTTTTT.

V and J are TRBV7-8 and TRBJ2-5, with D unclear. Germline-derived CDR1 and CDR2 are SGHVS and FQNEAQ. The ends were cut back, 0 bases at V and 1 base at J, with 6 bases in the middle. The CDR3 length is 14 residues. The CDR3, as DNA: TGTGCCAGCAGCTTAGCGGAGACCCAAGAGACCCAGTACTTC. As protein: CASSLAETQETQYF.

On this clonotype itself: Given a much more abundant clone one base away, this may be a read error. CDR3 coding DNA: TGCGCCAGCAGCCAAGGGGCGGGAGCGAGGACCCAGTACTTC. Translation: CASSQGAGARTQYF. The chain combines TRBV4-1 with TRBJ2-5; 7 bases fit TRBD2. V trimming: 1 base; J trimming: 7 bases; junction bases outside the gene matches: 6. In germline, CDR1 is MGHRA, CDR2 YSYEKL. The CDR3 runs 14 residues.

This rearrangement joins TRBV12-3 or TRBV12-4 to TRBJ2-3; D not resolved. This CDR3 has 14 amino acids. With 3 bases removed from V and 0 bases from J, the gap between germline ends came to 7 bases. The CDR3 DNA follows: TGTGCCAGCAGTTTTGGCGGAAGCACAGATACGCAGTATTTT. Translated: CASSFGGSTDTQYF.

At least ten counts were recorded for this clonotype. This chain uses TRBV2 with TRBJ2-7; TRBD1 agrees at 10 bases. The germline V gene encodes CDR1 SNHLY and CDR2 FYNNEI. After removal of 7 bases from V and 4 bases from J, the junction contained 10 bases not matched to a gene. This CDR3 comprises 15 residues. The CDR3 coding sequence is TGTGCCAGCACTAGGGACAGGGGAAGTTTTTACGAGCAGTACTTC. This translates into CASTRDRGSFYEQYF.

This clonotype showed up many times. CDR3 amino acids: CSASLAGGMYTQYF. CDR3 nucleotides: TGCAGTGCGTCCCTGGCGGGAGGCATGTATACGCAGTATTTT. This chain uses TRBV20-1 with TRBJ2-3; the match to TRBD2 covers 8 bases. This CDR3 is 14 amino acids long. Trimming took 6 bases from V and 7 from J; bases not matched to a gene: 12. Germline V gene data show CDR1 as DFQATT and CDR2 as SNEGSKA (reference sequence).

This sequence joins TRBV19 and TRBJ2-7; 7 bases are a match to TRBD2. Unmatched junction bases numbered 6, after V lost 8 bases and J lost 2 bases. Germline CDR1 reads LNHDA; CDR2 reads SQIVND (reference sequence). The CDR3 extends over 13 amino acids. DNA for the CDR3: TGTGCCAGTCGCGGGGGAGGGGCCTACGAGCAGTACTTC. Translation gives CASRGGGAYEQYF.

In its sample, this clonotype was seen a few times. DNA for the CDR3: TGTGCCAGCAGACCGACAGGGATTGACTATGGCTACACCTTC. Translation gives CASRPTGIDYGYTF. V gene TRBV7-9 combines with J gene TRBJ1-2; 7 bases line up with TRBD1. Per the germline V gene, CDR1 is SEHNR and CDR2 is FQNEAQ (reference sequence). Unmatched junction bases numbered 7, after V lost 6 bases and J lost 3 bases. The CDR3 is 14 amino acids.

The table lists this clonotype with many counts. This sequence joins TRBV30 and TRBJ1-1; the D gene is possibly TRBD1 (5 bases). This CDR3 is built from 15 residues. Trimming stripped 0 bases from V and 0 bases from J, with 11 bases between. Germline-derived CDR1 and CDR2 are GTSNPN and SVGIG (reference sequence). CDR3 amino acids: CAWSVLQGVNTEAFF. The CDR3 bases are TGTGCCTGGAGTGTCCTCCAAGGGGTGAACACTGAAGCTTTCTTT. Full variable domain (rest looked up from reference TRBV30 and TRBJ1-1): SQTIHQWPATLVQPVGSPLSLECTVEGTSNPNLYWYRQAAGRGLQLLFYSVGIGQISSEVPQNLSASRPQDRQFILSSKKLLLSDSGFYLCAWSVLQGVNTEAFFGQGTRLTVV.

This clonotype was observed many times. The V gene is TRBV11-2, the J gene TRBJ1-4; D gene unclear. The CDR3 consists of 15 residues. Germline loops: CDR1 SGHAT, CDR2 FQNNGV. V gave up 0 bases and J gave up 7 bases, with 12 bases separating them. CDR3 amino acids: CASSLEVGNGEKLFF. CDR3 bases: TGTGCCAGCAGCTTAGAAGTGGGGAATGGTGAAAAACTGTTTTTT.

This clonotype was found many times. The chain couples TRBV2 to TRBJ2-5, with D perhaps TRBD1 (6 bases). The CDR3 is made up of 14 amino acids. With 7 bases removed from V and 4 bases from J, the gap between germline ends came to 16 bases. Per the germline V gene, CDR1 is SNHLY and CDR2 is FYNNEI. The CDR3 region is CASNEQGWGETQYF. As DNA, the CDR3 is TGTGCCAGCAACGAACAGGGTTGGGGAGAGACCCAGTACTTC.

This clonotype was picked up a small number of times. The CDR3 reads CASSPVGGNNSPLHF. In nucleotides, the CDR3 is TGCGCCAGCAGCCCCGTTGGCGGGAATAATTCACCCCTCCACTTT. The V and J genes are TRBV4-1 and TRBJ1-6; D unresolved. Trimming pared 4 bases from V and 5 bases from J, leaving 12 bases between. In germline, CDR1 is MGHRA, CDR2 YSYEKL. The length of the CDR3 is 15 residues.

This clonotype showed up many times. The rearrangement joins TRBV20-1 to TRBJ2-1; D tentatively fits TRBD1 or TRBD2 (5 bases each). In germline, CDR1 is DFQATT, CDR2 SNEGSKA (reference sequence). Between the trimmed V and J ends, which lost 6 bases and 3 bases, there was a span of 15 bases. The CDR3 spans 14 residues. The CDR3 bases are TGCAGTGCCCGGGACCATCAGCTCTACAATGAGCAGTTCTTC. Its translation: CSARDHQLYNEQFF.

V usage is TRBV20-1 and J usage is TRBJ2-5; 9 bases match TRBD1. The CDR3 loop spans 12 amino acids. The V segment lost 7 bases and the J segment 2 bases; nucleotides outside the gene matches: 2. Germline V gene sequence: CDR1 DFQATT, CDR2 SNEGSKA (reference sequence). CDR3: CSGGQGQETQYF. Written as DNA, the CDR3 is TGCAGTGGGGGACAGGGTCAAGAGACCCAGTACTTC.

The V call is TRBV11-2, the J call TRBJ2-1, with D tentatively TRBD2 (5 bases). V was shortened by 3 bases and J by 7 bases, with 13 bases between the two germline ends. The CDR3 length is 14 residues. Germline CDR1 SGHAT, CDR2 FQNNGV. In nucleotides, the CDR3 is TGTGCCAGCAGCTTTTCCACCCAGCGGAATGAGCAGTTCTTC. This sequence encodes CASSFSTQRNEQFF.

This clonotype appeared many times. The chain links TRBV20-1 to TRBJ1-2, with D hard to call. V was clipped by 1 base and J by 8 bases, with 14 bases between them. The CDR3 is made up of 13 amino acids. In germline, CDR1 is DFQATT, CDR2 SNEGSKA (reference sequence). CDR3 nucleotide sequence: TGCAGTGCTAGAGCCGACGAAGGAGAAGGCTACACCTTC. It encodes CSARADEGEGYTF.

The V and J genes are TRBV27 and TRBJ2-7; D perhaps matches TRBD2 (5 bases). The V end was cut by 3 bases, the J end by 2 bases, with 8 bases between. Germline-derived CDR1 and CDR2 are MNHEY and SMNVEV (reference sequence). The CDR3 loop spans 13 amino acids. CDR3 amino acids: CASSFGSAYEQYV. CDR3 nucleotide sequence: TGTGCCAGCAGTTTTGGGAGCGCCTACGAGCAGTACGTC.

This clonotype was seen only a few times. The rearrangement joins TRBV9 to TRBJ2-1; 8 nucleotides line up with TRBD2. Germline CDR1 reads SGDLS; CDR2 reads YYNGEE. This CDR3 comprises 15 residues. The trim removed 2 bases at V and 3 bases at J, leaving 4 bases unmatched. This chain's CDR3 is CASSVDGTSYNEQFF. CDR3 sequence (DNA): TGTGCCAGCAGCGTTGACGGGACTAGCTACAATGAGCAGTTCTTC.

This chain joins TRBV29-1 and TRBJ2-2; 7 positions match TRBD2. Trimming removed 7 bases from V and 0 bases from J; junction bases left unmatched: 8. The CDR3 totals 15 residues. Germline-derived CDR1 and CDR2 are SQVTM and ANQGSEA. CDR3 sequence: CSAFGGDSNTGELFF. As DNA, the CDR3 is TGCAGCGCCTTTGGGGGGGATTCGAACACCGGGGAGCTGTTTTTT.

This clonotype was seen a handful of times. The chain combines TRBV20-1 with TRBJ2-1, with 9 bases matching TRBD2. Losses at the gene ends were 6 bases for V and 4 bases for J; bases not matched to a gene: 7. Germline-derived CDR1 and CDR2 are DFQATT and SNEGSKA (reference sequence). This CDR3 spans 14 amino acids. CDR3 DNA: TGCAGTGCGGTCCGGACTAGCGTTTACAATGAGCAGTTCTTC. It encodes CSAVRTSVYNEQFF.

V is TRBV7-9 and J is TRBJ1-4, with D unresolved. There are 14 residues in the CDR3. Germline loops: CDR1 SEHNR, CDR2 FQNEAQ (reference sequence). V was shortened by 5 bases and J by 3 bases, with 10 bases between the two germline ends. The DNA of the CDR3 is TGTGCCAGCAGCCACCCCGACGCTAATGAAAAACTGTTTTTT. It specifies CASSHPDANEKLFF.

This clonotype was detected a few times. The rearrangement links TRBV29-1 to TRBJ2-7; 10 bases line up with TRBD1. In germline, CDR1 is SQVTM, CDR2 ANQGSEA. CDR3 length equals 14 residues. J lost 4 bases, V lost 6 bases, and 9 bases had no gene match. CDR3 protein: CSVAWGDRGYEQYF. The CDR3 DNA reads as TGCAGCGTCGCATGGGGGGACAGGGGATACGAGCAGTACTTC.